Shown below are 14 T cell receptor beta chains from a single sample sequenced in a study of human T cells and chemical hapten exposure. Each CDR3 protein gets one entry after TCRdb re-called the RACE reads with MiXCR. The sample contains approximately 50,000 distinct CDR3 sequences, more than 9% of which appear only once. This sample's time point: pre-sensitization, week 0. The treatment was: therapeutic diphenylcyclopropenone sensitization with weekly scalp DPC. The template was total RNA from unfractionated whole blood. Specimen: whole blood, collected in connection with sensitization to the hapten diphenylcyclopropenone (DPC). These receptors all stem from a woman in her 30s with alopecia areata. Some clones in this sample may be carry-over from other donors' samples.

This clonotype was seen a few times. The chain carries TRBV5-1 and TRBJ1-2; 8 nucleotides agree with TRBD1. Germline V gene lookup returns CDR1 SGHRS and CDR2 YFSETQ. The CDR3 covers 12 residues. Unmatched junction bases numbered 0, after V lost 5 bases and J lost 3 bases. CDR3 in amino acids: CASRTGDYGYTF. CDR3 nucleotide sequence: TGCGCCAGCAGGACAGGGGACTATGGCTACACCTTC. The variable domain in full, with the rest retrieved from reference TRBV5-1 and TRBJ1-2, is KAGVTQTPRYLIKTRGQQVTLSCSPISGHRSVSWYQQTPGQGLQFLFEYFSETQRNKGNFPGRFSGRQFSNSRSEMNVSTLELGDSALYLCASRTGDYGYTFGSGTRLTVV.

This clonotype was counted a few times. The CDR3 region has the DNA TGTGCCATCAAAGACATCTCGCCTAGCACAGATACGCAGTATTTT. As protein: CAIKDISPSTDTQYF. This chain links TRBV10-3 with TRBJ2-3; D is unresolved. Per germline, CDR1 ENHRY and CDR2 SYGVKD. Between the trimmed V and J ends, which lost 7 bases and 0 bases, there was a span of 14 bases. This CDR3 has 15 amino acids.

In this sample, this clonotype turned up many times. The rearrangement uses TRBV7-2 and TRBJ1-5; D not resolved. Germline assignment: CDR1 SGHTA and CDR2 FQGNSA. V was trimmed by 0 bases and J by 7 bases, leaving 7 bases between them. The CDR3 runs 13 residues. Written as DNA, the CDR3 is TGTGCCAGCAGCTTAGCGCAGAAGCAGCCCCAGCATTTT. Its translation is CASSLAQKQPQHF. The full variable domain, rest sourced from reference TRBV7-2 and TRBJ1-5, is GAGVSQSPSNKVTEKGKDVELRCDPISGHTALYWYRQSLGQGLEFLIYFQGNSAPDKSGLPSDRFSAERTGGSVSTLTIQRTQQEDSAVYLCASSLAQKQPQHFGDGTRLSIL.

This clonotype was seen more than once but under ten times. The chain is built from TRBV12-3 or TRBV12-4 and TRBJ2-1; D is uncertain. This CDR3 contains 12 residues. The V and J ends lost 4 bases and 4 bases respectively, with 5 bases between them. The CDR3 is CASSSKYNEQFF. DNA of the CDR3: TGTGCCAGCAGTTCCAAGTACAATGAGCAGTTCTTC.

The CDR3 spells CASSLGQAGNTEAFF. The DNA of the CDR3 is TGCGCCAGCAGCTTGGGTCAAGCTGGGAACACTGAAGCTTTCTTT. This rearrangement joins TRBV5-1 to TRBJ1-1, with D hard to call. Germline CDR1 is SGHRS and CDR2 is YFSETQ. CDR3 size: 15 residues. V was clipped by 0 bases and J by 1 base, with 10 bases between them.

This clonotype was counted many times. The V gene is TRBV25-1, the J gene TRBJ1-5; 9 positions match TRBD1. CDR1 and CDR2 from the germline V gene are MGHDK and SYGVNS. The CDR3 has 16 amino acids. The trim removed 4 bases at V and 2 bases at J, leaving 6 bases unmatched. The CDR3 DNA follows: TGTGCCAGCAGTGCAAACAGGGGGCCGGGCAATCAGCCCCAGCATTTT. This gives the protein CASSANRGPGNQPQHF.

This clonotype was observed a handful of times. CDR3 region: CASTPGGVFNSPLHF. Here the CDR3 DNA reads TGTGCCAGCACGCCCGGGGGGGTCTTTAATTCACCCCTCCACTTT. The chain employs TRBV7-2 and TRBJ1-6; possible D gene TRBD1, 5 bases. CDR1 is SGHTA, CDR2 FQGNSA, per germline. Trimming took 7 bases from V and 6 from J, leaving 16 bases between them. CDR3 length: 15 amino acids.

This clonotype was counted only a few times. The V and J genes are TRBV29-1 and TRBJ2-7, with D tentatively TRBD1 (5 bases). V was trimmed by 5 bases and J by 0 bases, leaving 11 bases between them. The CDR3 sequence is 13 residues long. The germline V gene has CDR1 SQVTM and CDR2 ANQGSEA. CDR3 region: CSVRRQSSYEQYF. For the CDR3, the DNA is TGCAGCGTTAGGAGACAGTCCTCCTACGAGCAGTACTTC.

This rearrangement joins TRBV5-8 to TRBJ1-1; 11 bases map to TRBD1. J lost 4 bases, V lost 6 bases, and 17 bases had no gene match. Germline V lookup: CDR1 SGHTS, CDR2 YDEGEE. CDR3 length: 18 amino acids. As DNA, the CDR3 is TGTGCCAGCATCCTATTTGGGGGGACAGGGGGTATCAGCACTGAAGCTTTCTTT. It translates to CASILFGGTGGISTEAFF.

A few counts support this clonotype. One end of the junction does not line up with germline, which may come from a read error. This chain joins TRBV4-3 and TRBJ1-2; 9 bases fit TRBD1. The CDR3 length is 17 residues. CDR1 is LGHNA and CDR2 is YSLEER in the germline V gene. CDR3 residues: CASSQGQGGRLGYGYTF. CDR3 nucleotides: TGTGCCAGCAGCCAGGGACAGGGAGGTCGACTAGGCTATGGCTACACCTTC.

This clonotype was picked up many times. CDR3 protein: CASNQVQGVSEAFF. CDR3 nucleotide sequence: TGTGCCAGCAACCAAGTACAGGGGGTGAGTGAAGCTTTCTTT. This chain joins TRBV7-2 and TRBJ1-1; 8 nucleotides align to TRBD1. Germline V gives CDR1 SGHTA, CDR2 FQGNSA. Germline trimming cut 7 bases from V and 7 bases from J; bases unmatched to any gene: 11. The CDR3 contains 14 residues.

In this sample, this clonotype turned up a few times. V and J are TRBV4-2 and TRBJ2-7, with D possibly called TRBD1 or TRBD2 (5 bases each). V was cut by 8 bases and J by 5 bases, with 10 bases left in between. Germline values: CDR1 LGHNA, CDR2 YNFKEQ. The CDR3 covers 11 residues. CDR3: CASGGVHEQYF. The CDR3 nucleotides are TGTGCCAGCGGGGGAGTTCACGAGCAGTACTTC.

The J gene is TRBJ1-5, the V gene TRBV3-1; 8 bases fit TRBD1. Looked up from germline, CDR1 is LGHDT and CDR2 is YNNKEL (reference sequence). The J segment lost 2 bases and the V segment lost 0 bases, leaving 6 bases of the junction unmatched. CDR3 size: 17 residues. CDR3 loop: CASSQDFSGGGNQPQHF. CDR3 bases: TGTGCCAGCAGCCAAGATTTCTCAGGGGGCGGCAATCAGCCCCAGCATTTT.

To note about this clonotype: The junction does not match germline at one end; this may be a read error. The CDR3 protein is CASSLSSGKDRF. The CDR3 coding sequence is TGTGCCAGCAGTTTATCCTCCGGAAAGGACAGATTT. This chain uses TRBV28 with TRBJ1-6; D possibly corresponds to TRBD1 (6 bases). The CDR3 sequence is 12 residues long. Germline assignment: CDR1 MDHEN and CDR2 SYDVKM. The full variable domain, its missing parts supplied by reference TRBV28 and TRBJ1-6, is DVKVTQSSRYLVKRTGEKVFLECVQDMDHENMFWYRQDPGLGLRLIYFSYDVKMKEKGDIPEGYSVSREKKERFSLILESASTNQTSMYLCASSLSSGKDRFGNGTRLTVT.